The rows below give T cell receptor beta chains drawn from one sample of a study of beta chain features in type 1 diabetes. Produced via immunoSEQ multiplex PCR; TCRdb's table is partial and in-frame only. The sample holds 250,000 to 350,000 clones; over 14% are singletons and the top ten take 0.015% to 0.019%. Input material: naive CD4+ T cells from blood. These receptors were obtained from a man aged 18 to 30 with type 1 diabetes. The CDR3 runs from the conserved cysteine through the conserved F or W. Each record gives: clone size, V gene, D gene, J gene, CDR3 DNA, CDR3 protein. The D gene is left open where the match is weak. The size of a clone is reported for some rows only, either as once, few or many, or as a class for expanded clones.

abundance: NA; v_gene: TRBV27; d_gene: TRBD1; j_gene: TRBJ2-3; CDR3nt: TGTGCCAGCAGCCCCACCCGACAGGGGACGCAGTATTTT; CDR3aa: CASSPTRQGTQYF
abundance: few; v_gene: TRBV25-1; d_gene: TRBD2; j_gene: TRBJ2-5; CDR3nt: TGTGCCAGCAGTGAACTGCTAGCGGGGGTAGAGACCCAGTACTTC; CDR3aa: CASSELLAGVETQYF
abundance: NA; v_gene: TRBV6-5; d_gene: TRBD1; j_gene: TRBJ2-1; CDR3nt: TGTGCCAGCAGGGGGACAGGGGGCGTCGATGAGCAGTTCTTC; CDR3aa: CASRGTGGVDEQFF
abundance: few; v_gene: TRBV14; d_gene: NA; j_gene: TRBJ2-5; CDR3nt: TGTGCCAGCAGCCAAGAGGTGGACAGACAAGAGACCCAGTACTTC; CDR3aa: CASSQEVDRQETQYF
abundance: NA; v_gene: TRBV4-3; d_gene: NA; j_gene: TRBJ1-6; CDR3nt: TGCGCCAGCAGCCGCGCAACTTGGGCCAGATATAATTCACCCCTCCACTTT; CDR3aa: CASSRATWARYNSPLHF
abundance: few; v_gene: TRBV9; d_gene: TRBD2; j_gene: TRBJ2-3; CDR3nt: TGTGCCAGCAGCCCAGTAACGGGGGGAGGAACGCAGTATTTT; CDR3aa: CASSPVTGGGTQYF
abundance: NA; v_gene: TRBV9; d_gene: NA; j_gene: TRBJ2-3; CDR3nt: TGTGCCAGCAGCGTACGGTCGGGGGGCCTTAGCACAGATACGCAGTATTTT; CDR3aa: CASSVRSGGLSTDTQYF
abundance: NA; v_gene: TRBV4-3; d_gene: TRBD1; j_gene: TRBJ1-4; CDR3nt: TGCGCCAGCAGCCGGACAGGGGAGGAAAAACTGTTTTTT; CDR3aa: CASSRTGEEKLFF
abundance: few; v_gene: TRBV7-2; d_gene: NA; j_gene: TRBJ1-5; CDR3nt: TGTGCCAGCAGCTTAGGGGGCCCCGGTGGCAATCAGCCCCAGCATTTT; CDR3aa: CASSLGGPGGNQPQHF
abundance: NA; v_gene: TRBV10-3; d_gene: NA; j_gene: TRBJ2-1; CDR3nt: TGTGCCACCCGATCGCGGTACAATGAGCAGTTCTTC; CDR3aa: CATRSRYNEQFF
abundance: NA; v_gene: TRBV30; d_gene: TRBD2; j_gene: TRBJ2-1; CDR3nt: TGTGCCTGGAGTCGTTTAGCGGGGTTCGTGGATGAGCAGTTCTTC; CDR3aa: CAWSRLAGFVDEQFF
abundance: few; v_gene: TRBV28; d_gene: TRBD1; j_gene: TRBJ2-7; CDR3nt: TGTGCCAGCAGTTCCACAGGGGGCCTGGGGGCCGAGCAGTACTTC; CDR3aa: CASSSTGGLGAEQYF
abundance: once; v_gene: TRBV13; d_gene: NA; j_gene: TRBJ1-2; CDR3nt: TGTGCCAGCAGCTCAGGACAGACCTATGGCTACACCTTC; CDR3aa: CASSSGQTYGYTF
abundance: NA; v_gene: TRBV5-1; d_gene: NA; j_gene: TRBJ2-5; CDR3nt: TGCGCCAGCAGCTCTGGACAGAAAGAGACCCAGTACTTC; CDR3aa: CASSSGQKETQYF
abundance: NA; v_gene: TRBV5-4; d_gene: TRBD2; j_gene: TRBJ2-5; CDR3nt: TGTGCCAGCAGCTTGGGAGGGACTAGCGGGACCCAAGAGACCCAGTACTTC; CDR3aa: CASSLGGTSGTQETQYF
abundance: NA; v_gene: TRBV30; d_gene: TRBD2; j_gene: TRBJ2-3; CDR3nt: TGTGCCTGGAGTACCTCCCCCGGGGGGGCAAATACGCAGTATTTT; CDR3aa: CAWSTSPGGANTQYF
abundance: NA; v_gene: TRBV4-3; d_gene: TRBD2; j_gene: TRBJ2-1; CDR3nt: TGCGCCAGCAGCCAAGACGGGGATAGCGGGCCGAAGTTCTTC; CDR3aa: CASSQDGDSGPKFF
abundance: NA; v_gene: TRBV5-1; d_gene: NA; j_gene: TRBJ2-7; CDR3nt: TGCGCCAGCAGCCGGATGAACCAGGGTAGCGAGCAGTACTTC; CDR3aa: CASSRMNQGSEQYF
abundance: NA; v_gene: TRBV18; d_gene: TRBD1; j_gene: TRBJ2-1; CDR3nt: TGTGCCAGCTCACGTGGGACAGGATATAATGAGCAGTTCTTC; CDR3aa: CASSRGTGYNEQFF
abundance: NA; v_gene: TRBV5-1; d_gene: NA; j_gene: TRBJ2-7; CDR3nt: TGCGCCAGCAGCTTGGGCGGGCGAGCCTACGAGCAGTACTTC; CDR3aa: CASSLGGRAYEQYF
abundance: NA; v_gene: TRBV2; d_gene: TRBD1; j_gene: TRBJ2-7; CDR3nt: TGTGCCAGCAGTGAAGCGCTTCCGAGGACAGGCGTTTCGTACGAGCAGTACTTC; CDR3aa: CASSEALPRTGVSYEQYF
abundance: few; v_gene: TRBV5-1; d_gene: NA; j_gene: TRBJ2-5; CDR3nt: TGCGCCAGCAGCTTGGCGTACGTCGCCGGGTACCAAGAGACCCAGTACTTC; CDR3aa: CASSLAYVAGYQETQYF
abundance: NA; v_gene: TRBV7-9; d_gene: TRBD2; j_gene: TRBJ2-5; CDR3nt: TGTGCCAGCAGCTTCGCGGGGGGAGAGACCCAGTACTTC; CDR3aa: CASSFAGGETQYF
abundance: NA; v_gene: TRBV28; d_gene: NA; j_gene: TRBJ2-5; CDR3nt: TGTGCCAGCAGTTTGTCGGTGCAAGAGACCCAGTACTTC; CDR3aa: CASSLSVQETQYF
abundance: few; v_gene: TRBV27; d_gene: NA; j_gene: TRBJ2-1; CDR3nt: TGTGCCAGCAGAAACACAGGGTACAATGAGCAGTTCTTC; CDR3aa: CASRNTGYNEQFF
abundance: NA; v_gene: TRBV18; d_gene: NA; j_gene: TRBJ2-2; CDR3nt: TGTGCCAGCTCACCTGCGGGGGCCGCGAACACCGGGGAGCTGTTTTTT; CDR3aa: CASSPAGAANTGELFF
abundance: few; v_gene: TRBV18; d_gene: NA; j_gene: TRBJ2-1; CDR3nt: TGTGCCAGCTCACCTCGTGAGTACAATGAGCAGTTCTTC; CDR3aa: CASSPREYNEQFF
abundance: once; v_gene: TRBV18; d_gene: NA; j_gene: TRBJ1-1; CDR3nt: TGTGCCAGCTCACCTCCCAATACAAACGCTGAAGCTTTCTTT; CDR3aa: CASSPPNTNAEAFF
abundance: few; v_gene: TRBV30; d_gene: TRBD1; j_gene: TRBJ2-1; CDR3nt: TGTGCCGGGGACAGGGGGTCGAATGAGCAGTTCTTC; CDR3aa: CAGDRGSNEQFF
abundance: few; v_gene: TRBV11-2; d_gene: TRBD1; j_gene: TRBJ1-3; CDR3nt: TGTGCCAGCAGGGACAGGGTCTCTGGAAACACCATATATTTT; CDR3aa: CASRDRVSGNTIYF
abundance: NA; v_gene: TRBV4-2; d_gene: TRBD2; j_gene: TRBJ2-1; CDR3nt: TGTGCCAGCAGCCAAGGACTAGCGGCGACTCTTACCTACAATGAGCAGTTCTTC; CDR3aa: CASSQGLAATLTYNEQFF
abundance: NA; v_gene: TRBV5-1; d_gene: TRBD1; j_gene: TRBJ2-1; CDR3nt: TGCGCCAGCAGCTTTGGACAGGGCAATGAGCAGTTCTTC; CDR3aa: CASSFGQGNEQFF
abundance: NA; v_gene: TRBV6-5; d_gene: TRBD1; j_gene: TRBJ1-5; CDR3nt: TGTGCCAGCAGACACGGGACAGGCGAGCAGCCCCAGCATTTT; CDR3aa: CASRHGTGEQPQHF
abundance: NA; v_gene: TRBV5-1; d_gene: TRBD1; j_gene: TRBJ2-1; CDR3nt: TGCGCCAGCAGCCCAAGTGGACAGGGACCCTACAATGAGCAGTTCTTC; CDR3aa: CASSPSGQGPYNEQFF
abundance: NA; v_gene: TRBV28; d_gene: TRBD2; j_gene: TRBJ2-5; CDR3nt: TGTGCCAGCAGTGCGGGGGGCCAAGAGACCCAGTACTTC; CDR3aa: CASSAGGQETQYF
abundance: few; v_gene: TRBV30; d_gene: TRBD1; j_gene: TRBJ2-1; CDR3nt: TGTGCCTGGGGGACAGGGAATTACAATGAGCAGTTCTTC; CDR3aa: CAWGTGNYNEQFF
abundance: NA; v_gene: TRBV7-9; d_gene: NA; j_gene: TRBJ2-1; CDR3nt: TGTGCCAGCAGCGGGAGTAGGCGCGAGCAGTTCTTC; CDR3aa: CASSGSRREQFF
abundance: few; v_gene: TRBV28; d_gene: TRBD2; j_gene: TRBJ2-7; CDR3nt: TGTGCCAGCAAGGGACTAGCGATGTCCTACGAGCAGTACTTC; CDR3aa: CASKGLAMSYEQYF
abundance: NA; v_gene: TRBV10-3; d_gene: TRBD2; j_gene: TRBJ2-7; CDR3nt: TGTGCCATCAGGGGGACTAGCGGCTCCTACGAGCAGTACTTC; CDR3aa: CAIRGTSGSYEQYF
abundance: NA; v_gene: TRBV28; d_gene: TRBD1; j_gene: TRBJ2-5; CDR3nt: TGTGCCAGCAGCCGCGGACAGGGCGGTAGGGAGACCCAGTACTTC; CDR3aa: CASSRGQGGRETQYF
abundance: NA; v_gene: TRBV23-1; d_gene: TRBD1; j_gene: TRBJ1-5; CDR3nt: TGCGCCAGCAGCCTCTCCACAGGGGGAGTCGATCAGCCCCAGCATTTT; CDR3aa: CASSLSTGGVDQPQHF
abundance: few; v_gene: TRBV27; d_gene: NA; j_gene: TRBJ2-7; CDR3nt: TGTGCCAGCAGTTTGGAAGGTGTCGGGTCCTACGAGCAGTACTTC; CDR3aa: CASSLEGVGSYEQYF
abundance: NA; v_gene: TRBV7-2; d_gene: NA; j_gene: TRBJ2-7; CDR3nt: TGTGCCAGCAGCTTACCAGGATTCTCCTACGAGCAGTACTTC; CDR3aa: CASSLPGFSYEQYF
abundance: NA; v_gene: TRBV7-2; d_gene: TRBD1; j_gene: TRBJ1-5; CDR3nt: TGTGCCAGCTCCGGGACAGGGGGTGGCAATCAGCCCCAGCATTTT; CDR3aa: CASSGTGGGNQPQHF
abundance: NA; v_gene: TRBV4-1; d_gene: NA; j_gene: TRBJ2-1; CDR3nt: TGCGCCAGCAGCCAACTCTTCAATGAGCAGTTCTTC; CDR3aa: CASSQLFNEQFF
abundance: NA; v_gene: TRBV28; d_gene: TRBD1; j_gene: TRBJ2-7; CDR3nt: TGTGCCAGCAGCACCCCGGGACAGACCTACGAGCAGTACTTC; CDR3aa: CASSTPGQTYEQYF
abundance: NA; v_gene: TRBV18; d_gene: NA; j_gene: TRBJ2-1; CDR3nt: TGTGCCAGCTCAAACGGGCAGGGAAGGAATGAGCAGTTCTTC; CDR3aa: CASSNGQGRNEQFF
abundance: NA; v_gene: TRBV11-2; d_gene: TRBD2; j_gene: TRBJ2-5; CDR3nt: TGTGCCAGCAGCACCCGACTAGCGGGGGTCCAAGAGACCCAGTACTTC; CDR3aa: CASSTRLAGVQETQYF
abundance: few; v_gene: TRBV29-1; d_gene: NA; j_gene: TRBJ2-7; CDR3nt: TGCAGCGTTTTTGGGGGGGGCAGGGGGCTTGAGCAGTACTTC; CDR3aa: CSVFGGGRGLEQYF